This is a list of T cell receptor beta chains from one sample in a study of blood T cell repertoires in COVID-19. Here immunoSEQ multiplex PCR was the method, and the copy in TCRdb shows in-frame clones only, minus some. The repertoire holds about 250,000 clones, with around 85% as singletons. Sequencing was performed on PBMCs or T cells enriched from blood (not recorded which). The receptors here all came from a woman between 50 and 59 years old with acute COVID-19. Each CDR3 is given with its conserved first and last residue. A D gene is named only where the DNA matches it firmly. The size entry is marked missing in some rows and otherwise reads once, few, many or a size class.

CASSLAQANTDTQYF TGTGCCAGCAGCTTGGCACAGGCGAACACAGATACGCAGTATTTT - TRBV5-4 - TRBJ2-3
CASIADRGPYNEQFF TGTGCCAGCATTGCGGACAGGGGGCCCTACAATGAGCAGTTCTTC TRBD1 TRBV6-5 - TRBJ2-1
CASSSLRGRTEAFF TGTGCCAGCAGTTCCCTCAGGGGGAGGACTGAAGCTTTCTTT TRBD1 TRBV6-5 - TRBJ1-1
CASVVEGLSTDTQYF TGTGCCAGCGTAGTAGAGGGACTTAGCACAGATACGCAGTATTTT - TRBV2 - TRBJ2-3
CASSSPSGTVNSPLHF TGTGCCAGCAGTTCTCCATCCGGGACAGTTAATTCACCCCTCCACTTT TRBD1 TRBV28 - TRBJ1-6
CASSPPPGLAGASTDTQYF TGTGCCAGCTCACCACCACCGGGACTAGCGGGGGCAAGCACAGATACGCAGTATTTT TRBD2 TRBV18 - TRBJ2-3
CASSFIGNTIYF TGTGCCAGCAGCTTCATTGGAAACACCATATATTTT - TRBV6-2/TRBV6-3 - TRBJ1-3
CASSTGIETNQPQHF TGTGCCAGCTCCACAGGAATCGAGACCAATCAGCCCCAGCATTTT - TRBV18 few TRBJ1-5
CASSGGLYGSGYTF TGCGCCAGCAGCGGCGGGTTATACGGGAGCGGCTACACCTTC - TRBV5-1 - TRBJ1-2
CASSVEQGRDYGYTF TGTGCCAGCAGCGTAGAACAGGGGCGGGACTATGGCTACACCTTC TRBD1 TRBV9 - TRBJ1-2
CATSDPGAGGADTQYF TGTGCCACCAGTGACCCTGGGGCAGGGGGCGCAGATACGCAGTATTTT TRBD1 TRBV24-1 - TRBJ2-3
CASSPGDWGTEAFF TGTGCCAGCAGCCCGGGGGACTGGGGCACTGAAGCTTTCTTT - TRBV5-6 - TRBJ1-1
CASSQLDGVGYGYTF TGCGCCAGCAGCCAACTAGACGGGGTTGGCTATGGCTACACCTTC - TRBV4-1 few TRBJ1-2
CASSPDRVVDQPQHF TGTGCCAGCTCACCCGACAGGGTCGTAGATCAGCCCCAGCATTTT TRBD1 TRBV18 - TRBJ1-5
CASSESPGQFANYGYTF TGCGCCAGCAGTGAGTCCCCGGGACAGTTCGCTAACTATGGCTACACCTTC TRBD1 TRBV10-2 - TRBJ1-2
CASGSAGYEQYF TGTGCCAGCGGTTCCGCGGGGTACGAGCAGTACTTC - TRBV2 - TRBJ2-7
CASSLDGTVNYGYTF TGTGCCAGCAGCTTAGACGGGACAGTGAACTATGGCTACACCTTC TRBD1 TRBV7-6 - TRBJ1-2
CASRRTSGGSNEQFF TGTGCCAGCAGACGGACTAGCGGGGGGAGCAATGAGCAGTTCTTC TRBD2 TRBV2 few TRBJ2-1
CASSRGKTQYF TGTGCCAGCAGCAGGGGAAAGACCCAGTACTTC - TRBV6-5 - TRBJ2-5
CSVIYSGKETQYF TGCAGCGTTATCTATTCGGGTAAAGAGACCCAGTACTTC - TRBV29-1 - TRBJ2-5
CASSQASGRSYNEQFF TGCGCCAGCAGCCAAGCCAGCGGGAGGTCCTACAATGAGCAGTTCTTC TRBD2 TRBV4-1 - TRBJ2-1
CASSRTDDQPQHF TGTGCCAGCAGCCGAACAGATGATCAGCCCCAGCATTTT - TRBV7-9 - TRBJ1-5
CASSLGQVSYNEQFF TGTGCCAGCAGCTTGGGACAGGTTTCCTACAATGAGCAGTTCTTC - TRBV5-4 - TRBJ2-1
CAIAEPLTNTGELFF TGTGCCATCGCCGAGCCGCTGACGAACACCGGGGAGCTGTTTTTT - TRBV10-3 - TRBJ2-2
CASIQGANEKLFF TGTGCCAGCATCCAAGGGGCTAATGAAAAACTGTTTTTT - TRBV7-9 - TRBJ1-4